The clone carrying this TCR beta chain was recorded at least ten times. CDR3 length: 15 residues. Germline V gives CDR1 KGHSH, CDR2 LQKENI. The V and J ends lost 0 bases and 1 base respectively, with 9 bases between them. A roughly 10 ml volume of fresh peripheral blood provided the PBMCs. Authors of the study amplified TCR beta CDR3 regions from RNA transcripts. The TCR CDR3 first-round RT-PCR relied on the HTBI primer set. TCRdb reanalysed the multiplex PCR reads using MiXCR and keeps one entry per CDR3 protein. The sample lists hundreds of thousands of distinct CDR3 sequences, roughly 15% seen once, with under 15% in the top ten. The source of the sample is a study of T cells in Graves' hyperthyroidism and ophthalmopathy.

V usage is TRBV18 and J usage is TRBJ1-1; TRBD1 might be the D (5 bases). Material: blood. The clonotype originates from a woman in her forties or fifties with Graves' ophthalmopathy. Here the CDR3 reads CASSPPAGRNTEAFF. In DNA form, the CDR3 reads TGTGCCAGCTCACCACCGGCAGGGCGGAACACTGAAGCTTTCTTT.